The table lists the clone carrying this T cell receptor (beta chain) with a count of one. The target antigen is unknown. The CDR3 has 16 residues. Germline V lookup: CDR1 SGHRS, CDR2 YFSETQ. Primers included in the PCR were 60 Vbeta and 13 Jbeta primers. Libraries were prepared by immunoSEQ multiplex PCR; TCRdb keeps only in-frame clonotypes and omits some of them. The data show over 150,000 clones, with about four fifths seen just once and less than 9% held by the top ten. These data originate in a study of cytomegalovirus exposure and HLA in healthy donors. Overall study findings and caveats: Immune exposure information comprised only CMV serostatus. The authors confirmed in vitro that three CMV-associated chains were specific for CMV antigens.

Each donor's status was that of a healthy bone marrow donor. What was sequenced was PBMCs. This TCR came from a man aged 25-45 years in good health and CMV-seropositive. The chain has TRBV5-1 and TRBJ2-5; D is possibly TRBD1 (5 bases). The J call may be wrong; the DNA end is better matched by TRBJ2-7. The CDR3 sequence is CASSLELAGLYYEQYF. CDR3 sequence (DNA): TGCGCCAGCAGCTTGGAACTTGCAGGGCTATACTACGAGCAGTACTTC.